Shown below are 2 T cell receptor beta chains from a single sample sequenced in a study of shared clonotypes between healthy human individuals. The naive CD8 subset, CD45RO-negative cells positively selected for CCR7, excluded terminally differentiated effector memory CD45RA+ cells. This table comes from immunoSEQ multiplex PCR, and its TCRdb copy is limited to in-frame clones, with some not included. The data show approximately 2,000,000 clones, around 93% seen once. Sequencing was carried out using naive CD8+ T cells from PBMCs. The receptors originated from a man between 18 and 35 years old in good health. Some clones in this sample may be carry-over from other donors' samples.

CDR3: CATSPGGGYEQYF. The CDR3 DNA is TGTGCCACTTCCCCGGGGGGGGGATACGAGCAGTACTTC. The genes are TRBV27 and TRBJ2-7, with TRBD2 identical over 8 bases. Germline-derived CDR1 and CDR2 are MNHEY and SMNVEV (reference sequence). The CDR3 contains 13 residues. The trim removed 10 bases at V and 4 bases at J, leaving 9 bases unmatched.

The rearrangement links TRBV27 to TRBJ2-3, with TRBD2 identical over 14 bases. CDR3 length: 17 residues. Germline lookup yields CDR1 MNHEY and CDR2 SMNVEV (reference sequence). After removal of 4 bases from V and 6 bases from J, the junction contained 9 bases not matched to a gene. In nucleotides, the CDR3 is TGTGCCAGCAGTTACCGGGGACTAGCGGGAGATAGGGATACGCAGTATTTT. Translating it yields CASSYRGLAGDRDTQYF.